This T cell receptor beta chain was profiled in a study of Tregs in tolerant kidney transplant recipients. General study results and limits: Tregs expanded with activated donor B cells seemed most donor-specific. No direct test of biological reproducibility was done here. The small number of patients limits these findings pending further validation.

Trimming left V 5 bases short and J 5 bases short, with 9 bases between. CDR1 is SGHVS, CDR2 FNYEAQ, per germline. This CDR3 is built from 12 residues. Remarks on this clone: The antigen remains undetermined.

Using immunoSEQ multiplex PCR, the repertoire was profiled, and TCRdb retains in-frame clones only, with some absent. The profile shows 90,000 to 150,000 clones, around 91% of them singletons. CD4+CD25+CD127- Tregs, CD4+CD25- non-Tregs, CD4 and CD8 cells were sorted. The chain uses TRBV7-6 and TRBJ2-5, with unresolved D. The sequencing input was CD4+ T cells from blood. This sequence was found in a human donor in good health. CDR3 in DNA: TGTGCCAGCAGCCCCGGCTGGGAGACCCAGTACTTC. Translation: CASSPGWETQYF.